This note documents a single TCR beta chain sequence. The sample belongs to a study of T cell responses to AZD1222 COVID-19 vaccine. The CDR3 has 14 amino acids. Per the germline V gene, CDR1 is SGDLS and CDR2 is YYNGEE. Between the trimmed V and J ends, which lost 4 bases and 5 bases, there was a span of 12 bases. Sequencing was performed with immunoSEQ multiplex PCR; in TCRdb, only in-frame clones are kept and a portion is missing. The data contain under 150,000 clones, just under 95% of them singletons. The receptor's source is an adult who received the AZD1222 COVID-19 vaccine. The sample consisted of peripheral blood, taken 28 days after the second AZD1222 dose. The gene calls are TRBV9 and TRBJ2-2; no firm D call. CDR3 coding DNA: TGTGCCAGCAGCCCTTCTGGAGTGACCGGGGAGCTGTTTTTT. Amino acids: CASSPSGVTGELFF.